This is a list of T cell receptor beta chains from one sample in a study of T cell repertoires in cytomegalovirus infection. TCRdb re-called the reads with MiXCR, one entry per CDR3 protein. This table holds about 530,000 distinct CDR3 sequences, approximately 26% found once. The sequenced material came from PBMCs. These receptor sequences come from a human donor in good health (CMV status not recorded). Some clones in this sample may be carry-over from other donors' samples. The CDR3 runs from the conserved cysteine through the conserved F or W. A D gene is named only where the DNA matches it firmly. Clone size, where shown, is once, few, many, or a class for clones that have expanded.

j_call,clone_size,v_call,d_call,cdr3_aa,cdr3_nt
TRBJ2-3,-,TRBV6-2/TRBV6-3,TRBD2,CASTLAGDADSQYF,TGTGCCAGCACTCTAGCGGGAGACGCAGATTCGCAGTATTTT
TRBJ1-2,many,TRBV7-2,-,CASSLVVQLNYGYTF,TGTGCCAGCAGCTTAGTCGTGCAGCTAAACTATGGCTACACCTTC
TRBJ1-2,few,TRBV12-3/TRBV12-4,-,CASRRTGLDYGYTF,TGTGCCAGCAGAAGGACCGGGCTGGACTATGGCTACACCTTC
TRBJ2-5,-,TRBV29-1,TRBD2,CSVRDYPQETQYF,TGCAGCGTCCGGGACTACCCCCAGGAGACCCAGTACTTC
TRBJ2-1,few,TRBV15,TRBD1,CATSADRGQQFF,TGTGCCACCAGTGCCGACAGGGGCCAGCAGTTCTTC
TRBJ1-6,few,TRBV12-5,TRBD1,CASGTGQGYNSPLHF,TGTGCTAGTGGGACCGGACAGGGATATAATTCACCCCTCCACTTT
TRBJ2-1,-,TRBV12-3/TRBV12-4,TRBD2,CASSTPLAGPGEQFF,TGTGCCAGCAGTACACCACTAGCGGGTCCCGGTGAGCAGTTCTTC
TRBJ1-2,few,TRBV24-1,-,CATSEAGTHTF,TGTGCCACCAGTGAGGCCGGGACCCACACCTTC
TRBJ1-5,few,TRBV19,-,CASRDRFNQPQHF,TGTGCCAGTAGGGACAGATTCAATCAGCCCCAGCATTTT
TRBJ2-1,-,TRBV2,-,CASSEEYNSVSSYNEQFF,TGTGCCAGCAGTGAAGAATATAACTCCGTTAGCTCCTACAATGAGCAGTTCTTC
TRBJ2-1,few,TRBV19,TRBD2,CASRPLAGDVNEQFF,TGTGCCAGTAGACCACTAGCGGGAGATGTTAATGAGCAGTTCTTC
TRBJ2-5,few,TRBV12-3/TRBV12-4,TRBD2,CASSLASGSGETQYF,TGTGCCAGCAGTTTGGCTAGCGGGAGTGGAGAGACCCAGTACTTC
TRBJ1-3,few,TRBV11-2,-,CASSSLGGTIYF,TGTGCCAGCAGCTCCCTTGGGGGGACCATATATTTT
TRBJ2-2,few,TRBV24-1,-,CATRGLNTGELFF,TGTGCCACAAGGGGACTGAACACCGGGGAGCTGTTTTTT
TRBJ1-2,-,TRBV29-1,-,CSVELGAGGYTF,TGCAGCGTTGAATTGGGGGCCGGGGGCTACACCTTC
TRBJ1-2,many,TRBV6-6,-,CASTLLEANYGYTF,TGTGCCAGCACCCTCCTTGAGGCGAACTATGGCTACACCTTC
TRBJ2-1,many,TRBV12-3/TRBV12-4,-,CASRTDRYEQFF,TGTGCCAGCAGGACGGACAGATACGAGCAGTTCTTC
TRBJ2-7,-,TRBV6-6,TRBD1,CASRGTGTHEQYF,TGTGCCAGCAGAGGGACAGGGACGCACGAGCAGTACTTC
TRBJ2-3,few,TRBV7-8,-,CASSPAGTPDTQYF,TGTGCCAGCAGCCCGGCCGGGACTCCAGATACGCAGTATTTT
TRBJ2-2,-,TRBV7-9,-,CASTLGAGELFF,TGTGCCAGCACCCTAGGGGCCGGGGAGCTGTTTTTT
TRBJ1-3,many,TRBV7-2,TRBD1,CASSSPVPSGQHHSGNTIYF,TGTGCCAGCAGCTCCCCCGTACCCTCGGGACAGCACCACTCTGGAAACACCATATATTTT
TRBJ1-5,-,TRBV7-9,TRBD1,CASSLGGQGGGQPQHF,TGTGCCAGCAGCTTAGGCGGACAGGGCGGGGGTCAGCCCCAGCATTTT
TRBJ1-1,once,TRBV11-3,-,CASSHYAQGGGTEAFF,TGTGCCAGCAGCCATTACGCACAAGGGGGGGGCACTGAAGCTTTCTTT
TRBJ2-7,few,TRBV6-1,TRBD2,CASRAGGVSYEQYF,TGTGCCAGCAGGGCGGGAGGGGTTTCCTACGAGCAGTACTTC
TRBJ1-2,few,TRBV2,-,CASSVGTNYGYTF,TGTGCCAGCAGCGTCGGGACAAACTATGGCTACACCTTC
TRBJ2-4,few,TRBV6-1,-,CASSTQGIGNIQYF,TGTGCCAGCAGTACACAGGGTATCGGTAACATTCAGTACTTC
TRBJ2-7,many,TRBV7-2,TRBD2,CASSSAGTSGGYEQYF,TGTGCCAGCAGCTCTGCGGGGACTAGCGGGGGGTACGAGCAGTACTTC
TRBJ1-2,few,TRBV7-9,-,CASSLATGDGYTF,TGTGCCAGCAGCTTAGCAACAGGCGATGGCTACACCTTC
TRBJ2-1,-,TRBV20-1,-,CSAPEGSSYNEQFF,TGCAGTGCCCCGGAGGGCAGCTCCTACAATGAGCAGTTCTTC
TRBJ2-7,-,TRBV6-6,TRBD1,CASNIRLGQGSPEQYF,TGTGCCAGCAATATCCGACTGGGACAGGGCTCCCCCGAGCAGTACTTC
TRBJ1-5,many,TRBV7-8,-,CASSPGGPQPQHF,TGTGCCAGCAGCCCGGGGGGGCCTCAGCCCCAGCATTTT
TRBJ2-7,-,TRBV7-3,-,CASSLSGPVGEQYF,TGTGCCAGCAGCTTAAGCGGCCCCGTGGGGGAGCAGTACTTC
TRBJ2-1,-,TRBV6-5,-,CASSPHRVSYNEQFF,TGTGCCAGCAGTCCCCACAGGGTCTCCTACAATGAGCAGTTCTTC
TRBJ2-1,many,TRBV12-3/TRBV12-4,-,CASSPRGEQFF,TGTGCCAGCAGTCCGCGAGGGGAGCAGTTCTTC
TRBJ2-3,-,TRBV9,-,CASSNLKWDTQYF,TGTGCCAGCAGCAACCTCAAGTGGGATACGCAGTATTTT
TRBJ1-1,-,TRBV6-5,-,CASSYRLSNTEAFF,TGTGCCAGCAGTTATAGGTTGAGTAACACTGAAGCTTTCTTT
TRBJ1-1,-,TRBV6-2/TRBV6-3,-,CASSQATEAFF,TGTGCCAGCTCACAGGCGACTGAAGCTTTCTTT
TRBJ2-1,many,TRBV12-3/TRBV12-4,-,CASSFSGNEQFF,TGTGCCAGCAGTTTCTCAGGGAATGAGCAGTTCTTC
TRBJ1-1,few,TRBV5-1,-,CASSLAAGDTEAFF,TGCGCCAGCAGCCTGGCGGCAGGGGACACTGAAGCTTTCTTT
TRBJ2-7,many,TRBV7-2,-,CASSFPQAYEQYF,TGTGCCAGCAGCTTCCCACAGGCATACGAGCAGTACTTC
TRBJ1-5,few,TRBV27,-,CASSNSRGNQPQHF,TGTGCCAGCAGTAATTCGAGAGGGAATCAGCCCCAGCATTTT
TRBJ2-1,-,TRBV7-1,TRBD2,CASSPPRGLVNEQFF,TGTGCCAGCAGCCCTCCCAGGGGACTAGTGAATGAGCAGTTCTTC
TRBJ1-1,few,TRBV6-5,TRBD1,CASSPGQGRFF,TGTGCCAGCAGTCCCGGACAGGGCCGTTTCTTT
TRBJ2-5,few,TRBV20-1,-,CSARRAQETQYF,TGCAGTGCTAGACGAGCCCAAGAGACCCAGTACTTC
TRBJ2-1,-,TRBV28,TRBD2,CASSLSSGLAGRNEQFF,TGTGCCAGCAGTTTATCCTCGGGGTTAGCGGGACGCAATGAGCAGTTCTTC
TRBJ2-1,few,TRBV5-1,-,CASSLAGQAVNEQFF,TGCGCCAGCAGCCTCGCAGGCCAAGCAGTCAATGAGCAGTTCTTC
TRBJ2-2,-,TRBV6-5,-,CASSYVLALNTGELFF,TGTGCCAGCAGTTACGTGCTAGCGTTAAACACCGGGGAGCTGTTTTTT
TRBJ1-4,-,TRBV27,-,CASSSRTQALGKLFF,TGTGCCAGCAGTTCCCGGACCCAAGCCCTCGGGAAACTGTTTTTT
TRBJ2-3,-,TRBV4-1,TRBD2,CASSQLAGAGGTQYF,TGCGCCAGCAGCCAGCTAGCGGGAGCGGGAGGTACGCAGTATTTT
TRBJ1-1,-,TRBV7-9,TRBD1,CASSLAYRGASTEAFF,TGTGCCAGCAGCTTAGCCTACAGGGGCGCGAGCACTGAAGCTTTCTTT
TRBJ2-7,-,TRBV7-6,TRBD2,CASSLQGFRAGGTYEQYF,TGTGCCAGCAGCTTACAGGGGTTTCGGGCGGGAGGGACCTACGAGCAGTACTTC
TRBJ1-5,-,TRBV7-8,-,CASSLGYRLSNQPQHF,TGTGCCAGCAGCTTAGGATATCGACTTAGCAATCAGCCCCAGCATTTT
TRBJ1-1,-,TRBV12-3/TRBV12-4,-,CASRLQVLNTEAFF,TGTGCCAGCAGACTCCAGGTATTGAACACTGAAGCTTTCTTT
TRBJ2-7,few,TRBV7-3,TRBD2,CASSLGLAGALEEQYF,TGTGCCAGCAGCTTGGGACTAGCGGGAGCACTAGAGGAGCAGTACTTC